Listed below are T cell receptor beta chains from one sample, sequenced in a study of T cells in Graves' hyperthyroidism and ophthalmopathy. TCRdb analysed the multiplex PCR reads with MiXCR anew, one entry per CDR3 protein. This table holds a few hundred thousand distinct CDR3 sequences, about a sixth found once. Sequencing used blood. All receptors come from a woman between 25 and 40 years old with Graves' hyperthyroidism. Each CDR3 is given with its conserved first and last residue. A D gene is named only where the DNA matches it firmly. Clone size appears in some rows only: once, few, many, or a class for an expanded clone.

j_gene: TRBJ2-1; abundance: -; v_gene: TRBV27; d_gene: -; CDR3nt: TGTGCCAGCAGTTTATCAAAGTCCGGAGCCTACAATGAGCAGTTCTTC; CDR3aa: CASSLSKSGAYNEQFF
j_gene: TRBJ2-7; abundance: many; v_gene: TRBV29-1; d_gene: TRBD2; CDR3nt: TGCAGCGTCATGGTCGGCGGGAGGGCCAACGAGCAGTACTTC; CDR3aa: CSVMVGGRANEQYF
j_gene: TRBJ2-7; abundance: few; v_gene: TRBV20-1; d_gene: TRBD2; CDR3nt: TGCAGTGCCACGCCGGCGGGAGGACCCTACGTGCAGTACTTC; CDR3aa: CSATPAGGPYVQYF
j_gene: TRBJ2-7; abundance: few; v_gene: TRBV6-4; d_gene: -; CDR3nt: TGTGCCAGCGCGTCCAGGGGACACCCCTACGAGCAGTACTTC; CDR3aa: CASASRGHPYEQYF
j_gene: TRBJ2-7; abundance: many; v_gene: TRBV20-1; d_gene: -; CDR3nt: TGCAGTGCTAGAGATGACCAGTACGAGCAGTACTTC; CDR3aa: CSARDDQYEQYF
j_gene: TRBJ2-3; abundance: few; v_gene: TRBV6-4; d_gene: TRBD2; CDR3nt: TGTGCCAGCAGTGCAGCGGGAATCGCCACAGATACGCAGTATTTT; CDR3aa: CASSAAGIATDTQYF
j_gene: TRBJ2-1; abundance: many; v_gene: TRBV7-2; d_gene: -; CDR3nt: TGTGCCAGCAGCCGGGACTCGAGCTCCTACAATGAGCAGTTCTTC; CDR3aa: CASSRDSSSYNEQFF
j_gene: TRBJ2-7; abundance: few; v_gene: TRBV19; d_gene: -; CDR3nt: TGTGCCAGTAGCAGGGGACGGGCCAGCTCCTACGAGCAGTACTTC; CDR3aa: CASSRGRASSYEQYF
j_gene: TRBJ2-3; abundance: many; v_gene: TRBV28; d_gene: -; CDR3nt: TGTGCCAGCAAATCTAGCGTTAGGCCAGATACGCAGTATTTT; CDR3aa: CASKSSVRPDTQYF
j_gene: TRBJ2-1; abundance: -; v_gene: TRBV11-3; d_gene: -; CDR3nt: TGTGCCAGCAGCTTAGATCTTGTCCAGTACAATGAGCAGTTCTTC; CDR3aa: CASSLDLVQYNEQFF
j_gene: TRBJ1-1; abundance: -; v_gene: TRBV29-1; d_gene: -; CDR3nt: TGCAGCGCCACCCCGAGGGGGAACACTGAAGCTTTCTTT; CDR3aa: CSATPRGNTEAFF
j_gene: TRBJ2-1; abundance: many; v_gene: TRBV30; d_gene: -; CDR3nt: TGTGCCTGGAGTGTAGGAAGTATTGGCGAGCAGTTCTTC; CDR3aa: CAWSVGSIGEQFF
j_gene: TRBJ2-1; abundance: few; v_gene: TRBV6-1; d_gene: -; CDR3nt: TGTGCCAGCAGTTCCGGGACGCCGCTCTACAATGAGCAGTTCTTC; CDR3aa: CASSSGTPLYNEQFF
j_gene: TRBJ2-4; abundance: many; v_gene: TRBV6-1; d_gene: TRBD1; CDR3nt: TGTGCCAGCAGCCAGGACAGGGGAGCCAAAAACATTCAGTACTTC; CDR3aa: CASSQDRGAKNIQYF
j_gene: TRBJ1-1; abundance: many; v_gene: TRBV6-2/TRBV6-3; d_gene: -; CDR3nt: TGTGCCAGCACCTCCCGGGTGCGGGGGCGGGATGAAGCTTTCTTT; CDR3aa: CASTSRVRGRDEAFF
j_gene: TRBJ1-5; abundance: few; v_gene: TRBV5-1; d_gene: TRBD1; CDR3nt: TGCGCCAGCAGCTGGACAGGGCCTAATCAGCCCCAGCATTTT; CDR3aa: CASSWTGPNQPQHF
j_gene: TRBJ2-7; abundance: many; v_gene: TRBV28; d_gene: -; CDR3nt: TGTGCCAGCAATCCGAGCTGGGGGCCCCACTACGAGCAGTACTTC; CDR3aa: CASNPSWGPHYEQYF
j_gene: TRBJ1-1; abundance: -; v_gene: TRBV6-1; d_gene: -; CDR3nt: TGTGCCAGCAGTCTGGGGATCGGACGGCTGAACACTGAAGCTTTCTTT; CDR3aa: CASSLGIGRLNTEAFF
j_gene: TRBJ2-3; abundance: many; v_gene: TRBV27; d_gene: -; CDR3nt: TGTGCCAGCAGTCACGAAGGAGGGACAGATACGCAGTATTTT; CDR3aa: CASSHEGGTDTQYF
j_gene: TRBJ2-1; abundance: many; v_gene: TRBV20-1; d_gene: -; CDR3nt: TGCAGTGCTAGAGGGACACTGGGTGTGTACAATGAGCAGTTCTTC; CDR3aa: CSARGTLGVYNEQFF
j_gene: TRBJ2-3; abundance: few; v_gene: TRBV20-1; d_gene: TRBD2; CDR3nt: TGCAGTGCGAATACCGGGAGGGACATTTTAAGCACAGATACGCAGTATTTT; CDR3aa: CSANTGRDILSTDTQYF
j_gene: TRBJ2-4; abundance: few; v_gene: TRBV12-3/TRBV12-4; d_gene: -; CDR3nt: TGTGCCAGCAGTTTCGCAGGGTCCAAAAACATTCAGTACTTC; CDR3aa: CASSFAGSKNIQYF
j_gene: TRBJ1-2; abundance: -; v_gene: TRBV10-3; d_gene: TRBD1; CDR3nt: TGTGCCATCACTGCGGGACAGGATGTTGGCTACACCTTC; CDR3aa: CAITAGQDVGYTF
j_gene: TRBJ2-3; abundance: -; v_gene: TRBV6-2/TRBV6-3; d_gene: -; CDR3nt: TGTGCCAGCAGTTACGGGGGCTTTGTCGGTCCAGATACGCAGTATTTT; CDR3aa: CASSYGGFVGPDTQYF
j_gene: TRBJ1-1; abundance: -; v_gene: TRBV4-3; d_gene: -; CDR3nt: TGCGCCAGCAGCCAAGATCCGTCGGGGGGCACTGAAGCTTTCTTT; CDR3aa: CASSQDPSGGTEAFF
j_gene: TRBJ1-2; abundance: many; v_gene: TRBV6-2/TRBV6-3; d_gene: -; CDR3nt: TGTGCCAGCTCCCGGACATACTATGGCTACACCTTC; CDR3aa: CASSRTYYGYTF
j_gene: TRBJ2-7; abundance: many; v_gene: TRBV28; d_gene: TRBD1; CDR3nt: TGTGCCAGCAGTGTCGGGACAGGGGGCCACGAGCAGTACTTC; CDR3aa: CASSVGTGGHEQYF
j_gene: TRBJ1-5; abundance: once; v_gene: TRBV19; d_gene: TRBD1; CDR3nt: TGTGCCAGTAGTATAGGACAGGGCAGACAGCCCCAGCATTTT; CDR3aa: CASSIGQGRQPQHF
j_gene: TRBJ1-1; abundance: few; v_gene: TRBV9; d_gene: -; CDR3nt: TGTGCCAGCAGCGCTCACCGGGACGAAAAAATGGAAGCTTTCTTT; CDR3aa: CASSAHRDEKMEAFF
j_gene: TRBJ2-1; abundance: many; v_gene: TRBV20-1; d_gene: TRBD2; CDR3nt: TGCAGTAGCGGGACCCCCAATGAGCAGTTCTTC; CDR3aa: CSSGTPNEQFF
j_gene: TRBJ2-1; abundance: -; v_gene: TRBV27; d_gene: TRBD2; CDR3nt: TGTGCCAGCAGTTTATACCCGAAAGGACTAGCGGGAGCATACGATGAGCAGTTCTTC; CDR3aa: CASSLYPKGLAGAYDEQFF
j_gene: TRBJ2-2; abundance: many; v_gene: TRBV24-1; d_gene: -; CDR3nt: TGTGCCACCAGTGATTTGTCGGGGGAGCTGTTTTTT; CDR3aa: CATSDLSGELFF
j_gene: TRBJ2-7; abundance: many; v_gene: TRBV20-1; d_gene: -; CDR3nt: TGCAGTGCTAGAGATGAAGGGCAGGAGCAGTACTTC; CDR3aa: CSARDEGQEQYF
j_gene: TRBJ2-3; abundance: -; v_gene: TRBV6-1; d_gene: -; CDR3nt: TGTGCCAGCAGTGGCGGACAGAGCCCTACCACAGATACGCAGTATTTT; CDR3aa: CASSGGQSPTTDTQYF
j_gene: TRBJ1-1; abundance: many; v_gene: TRBV3-1; d_gene: -; CDR3nt: TGTGCCAGCAGCTCCTATCTCGGAGGGAACACTGAAGCTTTCTTT; CDR3aa: CASSSYLGGNTEAFF
j_gene: TRBJ2-1; abundance: many; v_gene: TRBV28; d_gene: -; CDR3nt: TGTGCCAGCAGTTTATCGCTCCTATATGAGCAGTTCTTC; CDR3aa: CASSLSLLYEQFF
j_gene: TRBJ2-7; abundance: -; v_gene: TRBV4-1; d_gene: TRBD1; CDR3nt: TGCGCCAGCAGCCAAGCCGACAGGGAAGGCTCCTACGAGCAGTACTTC; CDR3aa: CASSQADREGSYEQYF
j_gene: TRBJ2-3; abundance: few; v_gene: TRBV19; d_gene: TRBD2; CDR3nt: TGTGCCAGTAGTATGGCGGGAGCACCAGATACGCAGTATTTT; CDR3aa: CASSMAGAPDTQYF
j_gene: TRBJ2-2; abundance: few; v_gene: TRBV5-1; d_gene: -; CDR3nt: TGCGCCAGCCAAGGAGGGAACGGGCTAACCGGGGAGCTGTTTTTT; CDR3aa: CASQGGNGLTGELFF
j_gene: TRBJ2-1; abundance: many; v_gene: TRBV12-3/TRBV12-4; d_gene: TRBD2; CDR3nt: TGTGCCAGCAGGTGGGGCGGGAGTAGGATTAGCGATGAGCAGTTCTTC; CDR3aa: CASRWGGSRISDEQFF
j_gene: TRBJ2-1; abundance: -; v_gene: TRBV19; d_gene: TRBD2; CDR3nt: TGTGCCAGTAGTATCCTAGCGGGAGGGAACAATGAGCAGTTCTTC; CDR3aa: CASSILAGGNNEQFF
j_gene: TRBJ2-2; abundance: -; v_gene: TRBV28; d_gene: -; CDR3nt: TGTGCCAGCAGTTACCGAACAGGGTTGGCCACCGGGGAGCTGTTTTTT; CDR3aa: CASSYRTGLATGELFF